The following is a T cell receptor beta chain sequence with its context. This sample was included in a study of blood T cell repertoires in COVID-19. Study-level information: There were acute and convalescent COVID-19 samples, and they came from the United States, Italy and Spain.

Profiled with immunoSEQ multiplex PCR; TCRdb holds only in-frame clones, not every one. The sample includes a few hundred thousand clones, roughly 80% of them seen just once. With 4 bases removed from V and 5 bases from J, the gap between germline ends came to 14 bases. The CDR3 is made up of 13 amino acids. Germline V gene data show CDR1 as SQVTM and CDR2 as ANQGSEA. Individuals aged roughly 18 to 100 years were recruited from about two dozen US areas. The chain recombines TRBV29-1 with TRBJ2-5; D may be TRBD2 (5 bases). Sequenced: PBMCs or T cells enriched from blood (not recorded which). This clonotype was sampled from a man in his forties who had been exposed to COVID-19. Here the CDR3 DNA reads TGCAGCGTTGCCCGGACTCCCGCGGAGACCCAGTACTTC. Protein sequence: CSVARTPAETQYF.